These 31 T cell receptor beta chains originate from one sample sequenced in a study of T-cell reconstitution after alpha-beta-depleted transplantation in children. The authors prepared the TCRbeta library with unique molecular identifiers. TCRdb redid the calling of the PCR reads with MiXCR, one entry per CDR3 protein. Among about 460,000 distinct CDR3 sequences listed, 12% were seen once. Material: PBMCs from the stem cell graft donor, obtained from the stem cell graft. These TCRs come from a human donor who donated a stem cell graft to a child with combined immunodeficiency.

The CDR3 DNA follows: TGTGCCAGCAGCTTCTGGGGGGGCCCCACAGATACGCAGTATTTT. It is translated as CASSFWGGPTDTQYF. The rearrangement links TRBV7-3 to TRBJ2-3; possibly TRBD2 for D (7 bases). The CDR3 has 15 amino acids. Germline V gene data show CDR1 as SGHTA and CDR2 as FQGTGA. Trimming removed 3 bases from V and 2 bases from J, with 12 bases in between.

The chain's CDR3 is CASSMGRGGSGANVLTF. The CDR3 DNA reads TGTGCCAGTAGTATGGGCAGGGGGGGCTCTGGGGCCAACGTCCTGACTTTC. The chain joins TRBV19 to TRBJ2-6, with D perhaps being TRBD1 or TRBD2 (7 bases each). V was cut by 3 bases and J by 0 bases, with 12 bases left in between. CDR3 length: 17 amino acids. Germline V gives CDR1 LNHDA, CDR2 SQIVND (reference sequence).

The chain links TRBV7-2 to TRBJ2-1; weak D call: TRBD2 (7 bases). The germline CDR1 and CDR2 sequences are SGHTA and FQGNSA. This CDR3 is built from 16 residues. Trimming removed 5 bases at V and 3 bases at J, with 17 bases between. CDR3 protein: CASSPTRGAGYNEQFF. DNA for the CDR3: TGTGCCAGCAGCCCCACCCGGGGGGCCGGCTACAATGAGCAGTTCTTC. Filled out from reference TRBV7-2 and TRBJ2-1, the complete variable domain reads GAGVSQSPSNKVTEKGKDVELRCDPISGHTALYWYRQSLGQGLEFLIYFQGNSAPDKSGLPSDRFSAERTGGSVSTLTIQRTQQEDSAVYLCASSPTRGAGYNEQFFGPGTRLTVL.

This chain links TRBV21-1 with TRBJ2-3; TRBD2 reflects the table's D call only, with no check against the DNA. TRBV21-1 is a pseudogene. The CDR3 sequence is 21 residues long. The CDR3 DNA reads TGTGCCAGCAGCAAAGATTCGGGACTAGCGGACCCAGCGGGTGGCACAGATACGCAGTATTTT. Protein product: CASSKDSGLADPAGGTDTQYF.

This clonotype was seen a handful of times. The chain recombines TRBV19 with TRBJ2-1; possibly TRBD1 or TRBD2 for D (6 bases each). Germline loops: CDR1 LNHDA, CDR2 SQIVND (reference sequence). CDR3 length equals 16 residues. V lost 5 bases, J lost 0 bases, and 14 bases lay in between. Written as DNA, the CDR3 is TGTGCCAGTAGTTTCGATGAGGGGGGCTCCTACAATGAGCAGTTCTTC. Protein: CASSFDEGGSYNEQFF.

Ten or more counts support this clonotype. Possible read error: a much larger clone is one base away. The rearrangement uses TRBV6-1 and TRBJ2-3; no reliable D call. V dropped 1 base and J dropped 1 base, with 0 bases sitting between them. The CDR3 extends over 12 amino acids. Germline V CDR1 and CDR2: MNHNS, SASEGT. As DNA, the CDR3 is TGTGCCAGCAGTGAAGGCACAGATACGCAGTATTTT. Translating gives CASSEGTDTQYF.

The table lists this clonotype with a few counts. This chain joins TRBV5-1 and TRBJ1-6, with D perhaps matching TRBD1 (5 bases). This CDR3 is 16 amino acids long. Trimming shortened V by 4 bases and J by 7 bases, and 18 bases separated the two germline ends. Germline V lookup: CDR1 SGHRS, CDR2 YFSETQ. CDR3: CASSRAQGVENSPLHF. The CDR3 DNA sequence: TGCGCCAGCAGCCGGGCCCAAGGGGTAGAGAATTCACCCCTCCACTTT.

This clonotype has just a few counts. This rearrangement joins TRBV6-1 to TRBJ1-1; D is unresolved. CDR1 is MNHNS, CDR2 SASEGT, per germline. V was shortened by 6 bases and J by 1 base, with 12 bases between the two germline ends. This CDR3 is 14 amino acids long. CDR3 amino acids: CASRDPDGNTEAFF. The CDR3 bases are TGTGCCAGCAGGGACCCGGACGGGAACACTGAAGCTTTCTTT.

This clonotype was picked up a small number of times. This chain uses TRBV4-2 with TRBJ2-7; D possibly corresponds to TRBD1 (5 bases). Germline CDR1 and CDR2: LGHNA and YNFKEQ. Trimming shortened V by 0 bases and J by 4 bases, and 13 bases separated the two germline ends. This CDR3 is 15 amino acids long. The CDR3: CASSQESKGSYEQYF. The CDR3 DNA sequence: TGTGCCAGCAGCCAAGAAAGCAAGGGGTCTTACGAGCAGTACTTC.

The table lists this clonotype with many counts. The V and J genes are TRBV4-2 and TRBJ2-7, with TRBD1 matching 8 bases. The CDR3 is 15 residues long. Germline CDR1 LGHNA, CDR2 YNFKEQ. Trimming cost V 0 bases and J 4 bases; bases outside gene matches: 5. The CDR3 sequence: CASSQDQGAHYEQYF. The CDR3 DNA is TGTGCCAGCAGCCAAGATCAGGGGGCCCATTACGAGCAGTACTTC.

The V and J genes are TRBV29-1 and TRBJ2-7, with D perhaps assigned TRBD1 or TRBD2 (6 bases each). The germline V gene encodes CDR1 SQVTM and CDR2 ANQGSEA. CDR3 length equals 11 residues. Trimming removed 4 bases from V and 7 bases from J, with 11 bases in between. CDR3 loop: CSVGGAREQYF. Written as DNA, the CDR3 is TGCAGCGTTGGGGGGGCTCGAGAGCAGTACTTC.

This clonotype was picked up a small number of times. The J gene is TRBJ2-2, the V gene TRBV5-1; 10 nucleotides match TRBD1. V lost 4 bases, J lost 5 bases, and 5 bases stayed unmatched. Germline lookup yields CDR1 SGHRS and CDR2 YFSETQ. This CDR3 spans 15 amino acids. DNA for the CDR3: TGCGCCAGCAGCGGGACAGGGGAAATTACCGGGGAGCTGTTTTTT. Encoded protein: CASSGTGEITGELFF. The variable domain in full, with the rest retrieved from reference TRBV5-1 and TRBJ2-2, is KAGVTQTPRYLIKTRGQQVTLSCSPISGHRSVSWYQQTPGQGLQFLFEYFSETQRNKGNFPGRFSGRQFSNSRSEMNVSTLELGDSALYLCASSGTGEITGELFFGEGSRLTVL.

This clonotype was observed at least ten times. The rearrangement uses TRBV12-3 or TRBV12-4 and TRBJ2-7, with TRBD2 matching over 10 bases. CDR3 length equals 14 residues. Germline trimming cut 5 bases from V and 6 bases from J; bases unmatched to any gene: 7. For the CDR3, the DNA is TGTGCCAGCAGTCGGACTAGCGGCTCAACCGAGCAGTACTTC. It translates to CASSRTSGSTEQYF.

The CDR3 bases are TGTGCCAGCAGCTTAGCCGGAGGACAGGGGGAAACCTACGAGCAGTACTTC. Its translation is CASSLAGGQGETYEQYF. V gene TRBV7-8 combines with J gene TRBJ2-7; the match to TRBD1 covers 10 bases. Germline loops: CDR1 SGHVS, CDR2 FQNEAQ. The CDR3 has 17 amino acids. Trimming took 0 bases from V and 2 from J; bases not matched to a gene: 7. Full variable domain (outside the CDR3, taken from reference TRBV7-8 and TRBJ2-7): GAGVSQSPRYKVAKRGQDVALRCDPISGHVSLFWYQQALGQGPEFLTYFQNEAQLDKSGLPSDRFFAERPEGSVSTLKIQRTQQEDSAVYLCASSLAGGQGETYEQYFGPGTRLTVT.

This clonotype was seen a few times. The chain joins TRBV7-2 to TRBJ1-2; possible D gene TRBD1, 5 bases. This CDR3 has 15 residues. V was pared by 4 bases and J by 4 bases, with 16 bases between. Germline V CDR1 and CDR2: SGHTA, FQGNSA. CDR3 amino acids: CASSSPGGATYGYTF. The CDR3 DNA is TGTGCCAGCAGCTCCCCGGGAGGGGCTACCTATGGCTACACCTTC.

This clonotype was picked up many times. The rearrangement links TRBV9 to TRBJ2-1; possibly TRBD2 for D (5 bases). The germline V gene has CDR1 SGDLS and CDR2 YYNGEE. The CDR3 runs to 13 residues. V was clipped by 3 bases and J by 5 bases, with 9 bases between them. CDR3 sequence: CASSALANNEQFF. CDR3 sequence (DNA): TGTGCCAGCAGCGCTCTAGCTAACAATGAGCAGTTCTTC.

The V and J genes are TRBV25-1 and TRBJ2-3, with 7 nucleotides matching TRBD2. The V and J ends lost 3 bases and 6 bases, in that order; junction bases with no gene match: 12. The CDR3 covers 16 residues. Germline V lookup: CDR1 MGHDK, CDR2 SYGVNS. The CDR3 spells CASSDPLADGRDTQYF. The CDR3 nucleotides are TGTGCCAGCAGTGACCCTCTAGCGGATGGGCGGGATACGCAGTATTTT.

A few counts support this clonotype. The chain joins TRBV24-1 to TRBJ2-1; D may correspond to TRBD1 or TRBD2 (5 bases each). Trimming cost V 4 bases and J 9 bases, with 12 bases left between them. Germline CDR1 and CDR2: KGHDR and SFDVKD. CDR3 length equals 13 residues. The CDR3 DNA reads as TGTGCCACCAGTGACCTTCTTGGGGGTGAGCAGTTCTTC. Protein sequence: CATSDLLGGEQFF.

This clonotype has a handful of counts. A much larger clone lies one base from this, so it may be a read error. The rearrangement uses TRBV7-8 and TRBJ2-7; D not certain. Germline loops: CDR1 SGHVS, CDR2 FQNEAQ. This CDR3 has 11 residues. With 3 bases removed from V and 3 bases from J, the gap between germline ends came to 3 bases. CDR3 residues: CASSFHYEQYF. CDR3 in DNA: TGTGCCAGCAGCTTCCACTACGAGCAGTACTTC.

This rearrangement joins TRBV5-1 to TRBJ2-1; 10 positions agree with TRBD2. Trimming removed 4 bases from V and 6 bases from J; junction bases left unmatched: 16. This CDR3 has 18 amino acids. Germline V gene data show CDR1 as SGHRS and CDR2 as YFSETQ. This CDR3 is CASSAVPQLAGQTNEQFF. CDR3 in DNA: TGCGCCAGCAGCGCCGTGCCTCAACTAGCGGGGCAAACCAATGAGCAGTTCTTC.

This clonotype occurred a few times. The rearrangement uses TRBV12-3 or TRBV12-4 and TRBJ1-1; 9 bases match TRBD1. The CDR3 sequence is 14 residues long. The V and J ends lost 6 bases and 3 bases, in that order; junction bases with no gene match: 5. CDR3 nucleotides: TGTGCCAGCAGCCTGACAGGGGGGGACACTGAAGCTTTCTTT. Protein: CASSLTGGDTEAFF.

This clonotype was seen at least ten times. This chain uses TRBV29-1 with TRBJ2-7; 15 nucleotides agree with TRBD2. Germline V gene data show CDR1 as SQVTM and CDR2 as ANQGSEA. The CDR3 loop spans 15 amino acids. V dropped 6 bases and J dropped 6; count of bases not matched to a gene: 9. This CDR3 reads CSVYTGTSGRSEQYF. CDR3 bases: TGCAGCGTATACACCGGGACTAGCGGGAGGTCCGAGCAGTACTTC.

The chain has TRBV5-5 and TRBJ2-7; 9 bases are a match to TRBD1. This CDR3 comprises 17 residues. The junction had 12 bases not matched to a gene; V was cut back by 0 bases and J by 5 bases. The germline CDR1 and CDR2 sequences are SGHKS and YYEKEE (reference sequence). For the CDR3, the DNA is TGTGCCAGCAGCTTGGGCGGATTGAGGGACAGGGCACACGAGCAGTACTTC. Translated: CASSLGGLRDRAHEQYF.

The rearrangement uses TRBV20-1 and TRBJ2-1; the D gene could be TRBD1 or TRBD2 (5 bases each). This CDR3 spans 15 amino acids. With 6 bases removed from V and 6 bases from J, the gap between germline ends came to 21 bases. CDR1 is DFQATT, CDR2 SNEGSKA, per germline (reference sequence). The CDR3 here is CSARYSRLGVNEQFF. The DNA of the CDR3 is TGCAGTGCAAGATATAGCAGGCTGGGGGTCAATGAGCAGTTCTTC.

This clonotype was detected ten times or more. The DNA for the CDR3 is TGCGCCAGCAGCTTGCGACAGGGGGCCCCAGATACGCAGTATTTT. This encodes CASSLRQGAPDTQYF. The rearrangement uses TRBV5-1 and TRBJ2-3; TRBD1 matches at 10 bases. Trimming cost V 1 base and J 4 bases; bases outside gene matches: 3. The CDR3 extends over 15 amino acids. CDR1 is SGHRS, CDR2 YFSETQ, per germline.

The V call is TRBV19, the J call TRBJ2-3; the match to TRBD2 covers 7 bases. From germline, CDR1 is LNHDA and CDR2 SQIVND (reference sequence). V shed 5 bases, J shed 2 bases, and the junction held 13 bases outside the gene matches. The CDR3 is made up of 17 amino acids. CDR3 region: CASSLWLADFNTDTQYF. CDR3 nucleotides: TGTGCCAGTAGTCTCTGGCTAGCGGACTTCAACACAGATACGCAGTATTTT.

The chain is built from TRBV15 and TRBJ2-1, with D possibly called TRBD1 or TRBD2 (5 bases each). The germline gives CDR1 LNHNV, CDR2 YYDKDF (reference sequence). V was shortened by 0 bases and J by 4 bases, with 13 bases between the two germline ends. CDR3 length: 16 residues. In nucleotides, the CDR3 is TGTGCCACCAGCAGAGATAATGGTTGGGGGTACAATGAGCAGTTCTTC. This translates into CATSRDNGWGYNEQFF.

The V call is TRBV7-8, the J call TRBJ2-7; TRBD1 is a possible D gene (7 bases). The CDR3 is 15 amino acids. Germline-derived CDR1 and CDR2 are SGHVS and FQNEAQ. The ends were cut back, 7 bases at V and 7 bases at J, with 23 bases in the middle. As DNA, the CDR3 is TGTGCCAGCAACGTCGGAGGGGGCTCCATCAGAGAGCAGTACTTC. This codes for CASNVGGGSIREQYF.

This clonotype has at least ten counts. CDR3 nucleotides: TGCAGTGCTAGCCGGGCTAGGACTAGCGGGTACAATGAGCAGTTCTTC. Its protein is CSASRARTSGYNEQFF. The rearrangement links TRBV20-1 to TRBJ2-1; 11 bases are shared with TRBD2. Germline V gives CDR1 DFQATT, CDR2 SNEGSKA (reference sequence). The ends lost 3 bases at V and 4 bases at J; junction bases unmatched: 8. The CDR3 covers 16 residues.

Ten or more counts support this clonotype. The gene calls are TRBV4-1 and TRBJ2-3; 8 nucleotides align to TRBD2. Germline CDR1 and CDR2: MGHRA and YSYEKL. J gave up 2 bases and V 3 bases, and 1 base lay outside the gene matches. The CDR3 totals 14 residues. The CDR3 region is CASSQGLVTDTQYF. The CDR3 DNA reads as TGCGCCAGCAGCCAGGGACTAGTCACAGATACGCAGTATTTT.

The chain links TRBV12-3 or TRBV12-4 to TRBJ2-4; 7 nucleotides line up with TRBD1. J lost 8 bases, V lost 4 bases, and 8 bases had no gene match. This CDR3 spans 14 amino acids. The CDR3 region is CASSYRQGTDIQYF. The CDR3 DNA reads as TGTGCCAGCAGTTACCGACAGGGCACAGACATTCAGTACTTC.